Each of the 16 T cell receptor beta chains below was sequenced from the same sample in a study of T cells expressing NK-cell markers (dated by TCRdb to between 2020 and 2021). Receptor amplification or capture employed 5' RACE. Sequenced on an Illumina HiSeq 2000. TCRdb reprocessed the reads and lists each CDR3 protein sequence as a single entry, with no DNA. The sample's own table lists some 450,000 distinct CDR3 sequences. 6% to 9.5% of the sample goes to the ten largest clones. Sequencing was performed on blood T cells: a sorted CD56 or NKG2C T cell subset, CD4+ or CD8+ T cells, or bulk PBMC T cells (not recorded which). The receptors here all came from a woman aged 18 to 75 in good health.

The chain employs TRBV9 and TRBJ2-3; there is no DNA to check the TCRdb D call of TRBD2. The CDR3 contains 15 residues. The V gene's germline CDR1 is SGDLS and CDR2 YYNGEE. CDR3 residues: CASSVVGSGTDTQYF.

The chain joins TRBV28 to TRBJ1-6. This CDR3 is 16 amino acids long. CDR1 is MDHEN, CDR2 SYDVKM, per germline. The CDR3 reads CASSATRSFYNSPLHF. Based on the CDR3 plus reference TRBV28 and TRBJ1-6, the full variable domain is DVKVTQSSRYLVKRTGEKVFLECVQDMDHENMFWYRQDPGLGLRLIYFSYDVKMKEKGDIPEGYSVSREKKERFSLILESASTNQTSMYLCASSATRSFYNSPLHFGNGTRLTVT.

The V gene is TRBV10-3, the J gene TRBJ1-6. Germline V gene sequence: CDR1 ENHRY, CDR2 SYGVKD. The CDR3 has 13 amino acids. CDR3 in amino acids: CAISESEGSPLHF.

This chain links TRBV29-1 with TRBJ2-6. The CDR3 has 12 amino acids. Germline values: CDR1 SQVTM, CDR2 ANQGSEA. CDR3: CSGLSGANVLTF.

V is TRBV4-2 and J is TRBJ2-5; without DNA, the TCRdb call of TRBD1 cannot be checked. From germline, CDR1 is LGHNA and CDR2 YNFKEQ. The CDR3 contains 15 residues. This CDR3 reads CASSSRGATQETQYF.

The CDR3 loop is CSAAGVGRLANTDTQYF. This chain joins TRBV20-1 and TRBJ2-3; the D call of TRBD2 rests on TCRdb alone, since no DNA is present to check it. The CDR3 is 17 amino acids. Per germline, CDR1 DFQATT and CDR2 SNEGSKA (reference sequence).

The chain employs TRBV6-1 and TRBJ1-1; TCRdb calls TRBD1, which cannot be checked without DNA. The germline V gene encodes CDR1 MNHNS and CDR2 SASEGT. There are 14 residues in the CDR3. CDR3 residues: CASSPFAGVTEAFF.

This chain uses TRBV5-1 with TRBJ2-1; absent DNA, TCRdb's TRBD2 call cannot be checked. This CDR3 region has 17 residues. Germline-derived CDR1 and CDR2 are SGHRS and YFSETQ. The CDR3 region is CTSSLQTGTSGRAHRFF.

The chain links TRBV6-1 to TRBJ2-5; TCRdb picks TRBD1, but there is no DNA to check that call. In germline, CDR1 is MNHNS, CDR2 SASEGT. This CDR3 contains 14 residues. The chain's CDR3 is CASIPGQRQETQYF.

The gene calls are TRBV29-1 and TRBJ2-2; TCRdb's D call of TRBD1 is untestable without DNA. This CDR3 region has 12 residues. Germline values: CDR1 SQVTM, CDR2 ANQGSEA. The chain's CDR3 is CSAGTAKGELFF.

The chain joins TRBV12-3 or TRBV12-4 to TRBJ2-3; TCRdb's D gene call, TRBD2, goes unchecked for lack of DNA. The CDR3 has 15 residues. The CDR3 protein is CASSLGTRSTDTQYF.

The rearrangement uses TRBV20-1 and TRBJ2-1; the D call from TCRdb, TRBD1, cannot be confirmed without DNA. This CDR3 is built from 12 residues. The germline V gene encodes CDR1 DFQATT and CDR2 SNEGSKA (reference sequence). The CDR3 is CSARTGPGEQFF.

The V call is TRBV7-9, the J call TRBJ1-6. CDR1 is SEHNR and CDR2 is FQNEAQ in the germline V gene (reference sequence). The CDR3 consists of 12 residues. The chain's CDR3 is CASSLGNSPLHF. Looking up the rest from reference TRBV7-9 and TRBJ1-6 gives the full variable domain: DTGVSQNPRHKITKRGQNVTFRCDPISEHNRLYWYRQTLGQGPEFLTYFQNEAQLEKSRLLSDRFSAERPKGSFSTLEIQRTEQGDSAMYLCASSLGNSPLHFGNGTRLTVT.

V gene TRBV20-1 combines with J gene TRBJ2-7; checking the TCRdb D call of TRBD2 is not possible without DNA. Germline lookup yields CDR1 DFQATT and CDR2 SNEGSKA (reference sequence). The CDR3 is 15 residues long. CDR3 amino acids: CSASSGGPSYYEQYF.

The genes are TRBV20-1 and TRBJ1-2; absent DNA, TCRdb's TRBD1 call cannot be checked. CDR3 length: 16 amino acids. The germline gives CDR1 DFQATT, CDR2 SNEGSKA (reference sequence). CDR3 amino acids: CSAPLRDSLTFYGYTF.

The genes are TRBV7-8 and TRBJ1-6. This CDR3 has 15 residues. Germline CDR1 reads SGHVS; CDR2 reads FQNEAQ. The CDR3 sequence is CASSLLAGNNSPLHF.